These 21 T cell receptor beta chains originate from one sample sequenced in a study of shared clonotypes between healthy human individuals. TCRdb's copy holds only in-frame clones and misses some; the assay was immunoSEQ multiplex PCR. The top ten clones hold 0.9% to 1.4% of a sample with roughly 2 million clones, about 95% of them seen once. It was CD45RO-negative cells, positively selected for CCR7, that made up naive CD8 cells, with terminally differentiated effector memory CD45RA+ cells excluded. Sequences were obtained from naive CD8+ T cells sorted from blood. The receptors were sampled from a man aged 18 to 29 in good health.

The chain recombines TRBV27 with TRBJ1-5; TRBD1 agrees at 10 bases. Germline V gives CDR1 MNHEY, CDR2 SMNVEV (reference sequence). The CDR3 covers 15 residues. V lost 8 bases, J lost 5 bases, and 9 bases stayed unmatched. The CDR3 spells CASGDRDRGDQPQHF. CDR3 DNA: TGTGCCAGCGGTGACCGGGACAGGGGTGATCAGCCCCAGCATTTT.

A single count supports this clone. This sequence joins TRBV29-1 and TRBJ2-7; no clear D gene. The length of the CDR3 is 13 residues. V dropped 4 bases and J dropped 9 bases, with 19 bases sitting between them. Germline CDR1 reads SQVTM; CDR2 reads ANQGSEA. The CDR3, as DNA: TGCAGCGTTGTAGATGGGAAGGAACAAGGGCAGTACTTC. Its protein product is CSVVDGKEQGQYF.

V and J are TRBV28 and TRBJ2-7; D may be TRBD1 (5 bases). V lost 1 base to trimming and J lost 6 bases, with 7 bases between them. From germline, CDR1 is MDHEN and CDR2 SYDVKM. The CDR3 length is 12 residues. The chain's CDR3 is CASSLLDTEQYF. The CDR3 DNA follows: TGTGCCAGCAGTTTATTGGACACCGAGCAGTACTTC. Together with reference TRBV28 and TRBJ2-7, the CDR3 gives the full variable domain: DVKVTQSSRYLVKRTGEKVFLECVQDMDHENMFWYRQDPGLGLRLIYFSYDVKMKEKGDIPEGYSVSREKKERFSLILESASTNQTSMYLCASSLLDTEQYFGPGTRLTVT.

With regard to this clone: Its ends do not fully match the called genes, so a read error is possible. This chain uses TRBV4-3 with TRBJ2-7; tentative D call: TRBD1 (5 bases). Per germline, CDR1 LGHNA and CDR2 YSLEER. CDR3 length: 16 amino acids. CDR3 DNA: TGCGCCAGCAGCAAAGACCCCGCGTCGACAGTTCTCGAGCAGTACTTC. This translates into CASSKDPASTVLEQYF.

The chain links TRBV9 to TRBJ2-7; perhaps TRBD2 as D (5 bases). Trimming took off 4 bases at V and 3 bases at J, with 17 bases between the two ends. There are 15 residues in the CDR3. The germline V gene has CDR1 SGDLS and CDR2 YYNGEE. The CDR3 sequence: CASSWGAETFYEQYF. As DNA, the CDR3 is TGTGCCAGCAGCTGGGGAGCGGAGACATTCTACGAGCAGTACTTC.

V is TRBV6-1 and J is TRBJ1-6, with no clear D. Germline values: CDR1 MNHNS, CDR2 SASEGT. V was clipped by 0 bases and J by 0 bases, with 9 bases between them. The CDR3 runs to 17 residues. CDR3 sequence: CASSEADRYSYNSPLHF. DNA of the CDR3: TGTGCCAGCAGTGAAGCAGACCGGTACTCCTATAATTCACCCCTCCACTTT.

This rearrangement joins TRBV7-2 to TRBJ2-5; D remains ambiguous. The length of the CDR3 is 12 residues. The germline gives CDR1 SGHTA, CDR2 FQGNSA. Trimming cost V 2 bases and J 3 bases, with 4 bases left between them. CDR3 residues: CASSLSEETQYF. DNA of the CDR3: TGTGCCAGCAGCTTAAGCGAAGAGACCCAGTACTTC.

This clone was seen just once. The chain is built from TRBV5-1 and TRBJ1-3; no reliable D call. V was pared by 0 bases and J by 8 bases, with 6 bases between. This CDR3 spans 12 amino acids. From germline, CDR1 is SGHRS and CDR2 YFSETQ. The CDR3 reads CASSLDLDTIYF. CDR3 DNA: TGCGCCAGCAGCTTGGATCTGGACACCATATATTTT.

The rearrangement uses TRBV4-1 and TRBJ1-5; maybe TRBD1 (5 bases). CDR1 is MGHRA and CDR2 is YSYEKL in the germline V gene. This CDR3 is built from 16 residues. V shed 1 base and J shed 5 bases, with 15 bases lying between them. The CDR3 coding sequence is TGCGCCAGCAGCCAAGGTTGGGGTGGGACCGATCAGCCCCAGCATTTT. Translation: CASSQGWGGTDQPQHF.

The chain carries TRBV7-2 and TRBJ2-2; 10 bases map to TRBD1. V shed 11 bases, J shed 3 bases, and the junction held 12 bases outside the gene matches. The germline gives CDR1 SGHTA, CDR2 FQGNSA. The CDR3 spans 16 residues. CDR3 DNA sequence: TGTGCCGGGGTAGGGACAGGGGACGGGGACACCGGGGAGCTGTTTTTT. Protein: CAGVGTGDGDTGELFF.

The genes are TRBV7-9 and TRBJ2-1; TRBD2 agrees at 7 bases. J lost 8 bases, V lost 1 base, and 5 bases had no gene match. This CDR3 comprises 14 residues. Germline V lookup: CDR1 SEHNR, CDR2 FQNEAQ (reference sequence). The CDR3, as DNA: TGTGCCAGCAGCTTAGTAGGGACTATGTATGAGCAGTTCTTC. It encodes CASSLVGTMYEQFF.

The rearrangement links TRBV27 to TRBJ1-1; unclear D gene. The CDR3 runs to 16 residues. V lost 3 bases and J lost 0, with 14 bases in between. Germline V gene data show CDR1 as MNHEY and CDR2 as SMNVEV (reference sequence). CDR3 region: CASSFRDGTLNTEAFF. Here the CDR3 DNA reads TGTGCCAGCAGTTTCCGCGACGGCACCTTGAACACTGAAGCTTTCTTT.

There are a few counts of this clone. The chain couples TRBV19 to TRBJ1-5; the D gene is possibly TRBD1 (6 bases). The CDR3 has 15 amino acids. V lost 1 base and J lost 4, with 11 bases in between. Germline-derived CDR1 and CDR2 are LNHDA and SQIVND (reference sequence). The CDR3: CASSIGRGHNQPQHF. The CDR3, as DNA: TGTGCCAGTAGTATAGGCCGGGGACATAATCAGCCCCAGCATTTT.

The rearrangement uses TRBV19 and TRBJ2-7, with TRBD1 matching over 9 bases. V lost 3 bases to trimming and J lost 3 bases; unmatched junction nucleotides: 3. Looked up from germline, CDR1 is LNHDA and CDR2 is SQIVND (reference sequence). This CDR3 has 14 amino acids. This CDR3 is CASSMRQGVYEQYF. The CDR3 DNA follows: TGTGCCAGTAGTATGCGACAGGGGGTCTACGAGCAGTACTTC.

This sequence joins TRBV30 and TRBJ2-3; 9 bases fit TRBD2. V shed 4 bases and J 4 bases; nucleotides not matched to a gene: 9. Per the germline V gene, CDR1 is GTSNPN and CDR2 is SVGIG (reference sequence). The CDR3 is 15 amino acids. Written as DNA, the CDR3 is TGTGCCTGGAAACGGGCGGGAGGGCCCCCAGATACGCAGTATTTT. Its translation is CAWKRAGGPPDTQYF.

Comments on this clone: The same CDR3 is also encoded by other DNA sequences in this sample. The chain recombines TRBV6-6 with TRBJ1-1; D not certain. Germline V gives CDR1 MNHNY, CDR2 SVGAGI (reference sequence). V lost 0 bases, J lost 2 bases, and 10 bases lay in between. This CDR3 has 15 residues. CDR3 sequence reads: CASSYSLGLNTEAFF. CDR3 nucleotides: TGTGCCAGCAGTTACTCGTTGGGGTTAAACACTGAAGCTTTCTTT.

A few counts support this clone. At the DNA level, this CDR3 is encoded by other sequences in the same sample as well. V usage is TRBV5-6 and J usage is TRBJ1-5, with D possibly matching TRBD1 (5 bases). Germline V gene data show CDR1 as SGHDT and CDR2 as YYEEEE. V was pared by 0 bases and J by 6 bases, with 10 bases between. The CDR3 runs 14 residues. The CDR3 region is CASSLGQGGQPQHF. As DNA, the CDR3 is TGTGCCAGCAGCTTGGGGCAGGGTGGTCAGCCCCAGCATTTT. Filled out from reference TRBV5-6 and TRBJ1-5, the complete variable domain reads DAGVTQSPTHLIKTRGQQVTLRCSPKSGHDTVSWYQQALGQGPQFIFQYYEEEERQRGNFPDRFSGHQFPNYSSELNVNALLLGDSALYLCASSLGQGGQPQHFGDGTRLSIL.

The chain combines TRBV5-4 with TRBJ2-7, with D possibly being TRBD1 (5 bases). V was shortened by 0 bases and J by 2 bases, with 6 bases between the two germline ends. Per germline, CDR1 SGHNT and CDR2 YYREEE (reference sequence). The CDR3 runs to 13 residues. The CDR3, as DNA: TGTGCCAGCAGCTTGGGGACACCCTACGAGCAGTACTTC. Translation: CASSLGTPYEQYF.

The chain links TRBV5-6 to TRBJ2-7; D possibly corresponds to TRBD2 (6 bases). The CDR3 spans 13 residues. Trimming pared 5 bases from V and 3 bases from J, leaving 12 bases between. The germline CDR1 and CDR2 sequences are SGHDT and YYEEEE. CDR3 in DNA: TGTGCCAGCAGGTATGCGGGATACTACGAGCAGTACTTC. This codes for CASRYAGYYEQYF.

The chain links TRBV7-9 to TRBJ2-3; the D gene is possibly TRBD2 (6 bases). The CDR3 sequence is 16 residues long. Per germline, CDR1 SEHNR and CDR2 FQNEAQ (reference sequence). V was trimmed by 4 bases and J by 4 bases, leaving 18 bases between them. The CDR3 is CASSSLLAVPPDTQYF. DNA of the CDR3: TGTGCCAGCAGCTCCCTTTTAGCGGTCCCCCCAGATACGCAGTATTTT.

The J gene is TRBJ2-1, the V gene TRBV6-5; D unclear. Germline V lookup: CDR1 MNHEY, CDR2 SVGAGI. This CDR3 has 15 residues. V lost 6 bases, J lost 0 bases, and 12 bases lay in between. Here the CDR3 reads CASRMRTSSYNEQFF. The CDR3 region has the DNA TGTGCCAGCAGGATGCGAACGAGCTCCTACAATGAGCAGTTCTTC.